These 14 T cell receptor beta chains were all obtained from the same sample, sequenced in a study of T-cell reconstitution after alpha-beta-depleted transplantation in children. The authors prepared the TCRbeta library with unique molecular identifiers. In TCRdb, the PCR reads were re-called with MiXCR into one record per CDR3 protein. The sample yields fewer than 1 million distinct CDR3 sequences, roughly 15% seen once. The source was PBMCs, mostly from graft donor cells, collected 360 days after TCRalphabeta/CD19-depleted stem cell transplant. These receptors were obtained from a male patient aged 10-17 years who had a stem cell transplant for acute lymphoblastic leukemia, so the T cells may come from the graft donor.

This clonotype was seen a few times. This chain joins TRBV27 and TRBJ2-7; maybe TRBD1 (6 bases). The CDR3 totals 14 residues. With 1 base removed from V and 3 bases from J, the gap between germline ends came to 10 bases. Germline V CDR1 and CDR2: MNHEY, SMNVEV (reference sequence). In nucleotides, the CDR3 is TGTGCCAGCAGTTTATTGCTACAGGGCTACGAGCAGTACTTC. This gives the protein CASSLLLQGYEQYF.

V gene TRBV18 combines with J gene TRBJ2-5; D not certain. This CDR3 region has 13 residues. The V gene's germline CDR1 is KGHSH and CDR2 LQKENI. V lost 5 bases to trimming and J lost 2 bases, with 9 bases between them. For the CDR3, the DNA is TGTGCCAGCTCATCGTTTCCGCAAGAGACCCAGTACTTC. Translating gives CASSSFPQETQYF. Filled out from reference TRBV18 and TRBJ2-5, the complete variable domain reads NAGVMQNPRHLVRRRGQEARLRCSPMKGHSHVYWYRQLPEEGLKFMVYLQKENIIDESGMPKERFSAEFPKEGPSILRIQQVVRGDSAAYFCASSSFPQETQYFGPGTRLLVL.

This clonotype showed up just a few times. The J gene is TRBJ2-1, the V gene TRBV4-1; no firm D call. Trimming stripped 1 base from V and 4 bases from J, with 14 bases between. Germline CDR1 MGHRA, CDR2 YSYEKL. This CDR3 spans 16 amino acids. The CDR3 DNA reads as TGCGCCAGCAGCCAAGTGGATCCCTCCCTATACAATGAGCAGTTCTTC. This translates into CASSQVDPSLYNEQFF.

This clonotype has a handful of counts. The chain joins TRBV5-1 to TRBJ1-2, with D possibly matching TRBD1 (6 bases). Trimming removed 3 bases at V and 5 bases at J, with 14 bases between. Germline assignment: CDR1 SGHRS and CDR2 YFSETQ. The CDR3 covers 14 residues. In nucleotides, the CDR3 is TGCGCCAGCAGCTCCACAGGGAGGAGGTATGGCTACACCTTC. This codes for CASSSTGRRYGYTF. Using reference TRBV5-1 and TRBJ1-2 for the parts outside the CDR3, the full variable domain is KAGVTQTPRYLIKTRGQQVTLSCSPISGHRSVSWYQQTPGQGLQFLFEYFSETQRNKGNFPGRFSGRQFSNSRSEMNVSTLELGDSALYLCASSSTGRRYGYTFGSGTRLTVV.

This clonotype was counted only a few times. The gene calls are TRBV5-1 and TRBJ2-7; D possibly matches TRBD1 or TRBD2 (5 bases each). The ends were cut back, 0 bases at V and 9 bases at J, with 10 bases in the middle. Germline CDR1 reads SGHRS; CDR2 reads YFSETQ. The CDR3 length is 12 residues. CDR3 in DNA: TGCGCCAGCAGCTTGGCCGGGGCCCCGCAGTACTTC. As protein: CASSLAGAPQYF.

This clonotype was counted between two and nine times. The rearrangement joins TRBV5-1 to TRBJ2-1; the match to TRBD2 covers 14 bases. Germline V CDR1 and CDR2: SGHRS, YFSETQ. The CDR3 has 16 amino acids. Unmatched junction bases numbered 9, after V lost 4 bases and J lost 9 bases. This CDR3 is CASSQTSGRDGGEQFF. DNA of the CDR3: TGCGCCAGCAGCCAGACTAGCGGGAGGGATGGCGGTGAGCAGTTCTTC.

This sequence joins TRBV5-1 and TRBJ1-2, with a possible D match to TRBD1 (5 bases). V was trimmed by 5 bases and J by 13 bases, leaving 12 bases between them. The CDR3 runs 10 residues. CDR1 is SGHRS, CDR2 YFSETQ, per germline. The CDR3 loop reads CASRRGQGTF. In DNA form, the CDR3 reads TGCGCCAGCAGAAGGGGCCAAGGCACCTTC.

This clonotype was counted between two and nine times. The chain uses TRBV10-3 and TRBJ1-1; D perhaps matches TRBD1 (6 bases). The CDR3 is 15 amino acids. V was trimmed by 2 bases and J by 4 bases, leaving 14 bases between them. Germline V gives CDR1 ENHRY, CDR2 SYGVKD. CDR3 coding DNA: TGTGCCATCAGTGAGGCCCCAGGGGAGGGCACTGAAGCTTTCTTT. Translated: CAISEAPGEGTEAFF.

The chain recombines TRBV5-1 with TRBJ2-5, with D maybe TRBD2 (5 bases). Trimming pared 6 bases from V and 5 bases from J, leaving 8 bases between. The CDR3 is made up of 11 amino acids. Germline CDR1 SGHRS, CDR2 YFSETQ. CDR3 residues: CASTGIETQYF. Written as DNA, the CDR3 is TGCGCCAGCACCGGGATTGAGACCCAGTACTTC.

This clonotype was counted many times. The gene calls are TRBV28 and TRBJ2-3, with a weak D call TRBD2 (6 bases). Germline assignment: CDR1 MDHEN and CDR2 SYDVKM. The CDR3 totals 16 residues. V shed 6 bases and J shed 4 bases, with 20 bases lying between them. CDR3 coding DNA: TGTGCCAGCAGCCTGGGGGGAGGTGGTTTATCAGATACGCAGTATTTT. Translation gives CASSLGGGGLSDTQYF. The full variable domain, its missing parts supplied by reference TRBV28 and TRBJ2-3, is DVKVTQSSRYLVKRTGEKVFLECVQDMDHENMFWYRQDPGLGLRLIYFSYDVKMKEKGDIPEGYSVSREKKERFSLILESASTNQTSMYLCASSLGGGGLSDTQYFGPGTRLTVL.

DNA of the CDR3: TGTGCCAGCAGCCACCAGGACAGAAGGCAGCCCCAGCATTTT. Translating it yields CASSHQDRRQPQHF. The rearrangement joins TRBV14 to TRBJ1-5; TRBD1 is a possible D gene (6 bases). This CDR3 has 14 residues. Germline V lookup: CDR1 SGHDN, CDR2 FVKESK. Trimming removed 3 bases at V and 7 bases at J, with 13 bases between.

This clonotype was seen ten or more times. The CDR3 reads CASNYLGTAGRTEAFF. In DNA, the CDR3 is TGCGCCAGCAACTACCTCGGGACAGCCGGTCGGACTGAAGCTTTCTTT. The chain employs TRBV5-1 and TRBJ1-1, with 7 bases identical to TRBD1. V dropped 6 bases and J dropped 5; count of bases not matched to a gene: 16. In germline, CDR1 is SGHRS, CDR2 YFSETQ. This CDR3 comprises 16 residues.

The chain employs TRBV18 and TRBJ2-7; D perhaps matches TRBD2 (5 bases). The germline V gene has CDR1 KGHSH and CDR2 LQKENI. This CDR3 comprises 15 residues. V shed 2 bases and J shed 2 bases, with 13 bases lying between them. The CDR3 spells CASSPGAAAPYEQYF. CDR3 coding DNA: TGTGCCAGCTCACCAGGAGCGGCCGCACCCTACGAGCAGTACTTC. The full variable domain, in which reference TRBV18 and TRBJ2-7 provide the parts outside the CDR3, is NAGVMQNPRHLVRRRGQEARLRCSPMKGHSHVYWYRQLPEEGLKFMVYLQKENIIDESGMPKERFSAEFPKEGPSILRIQQVVRGDSAAYFCASSPGAAAPYEQYFGPGTRLTVT.

This clonotype came up a few times. V and J are TRBV12-3 or TRBV12-4 and TRBJ2-5, with 8 bases that match TRBD2. V was pared by 6 bases and J by 5 bases, with 11 bases of the junction left unmatched. The CDR3 is 15 amino acids. CDR3 loop: CASSPSGRREETQYF. CDR3 DNA sequence: TGTGCCAGCAGCCCAAGCGGGAGAAGAGAGGAGACCCAGTACTTC.